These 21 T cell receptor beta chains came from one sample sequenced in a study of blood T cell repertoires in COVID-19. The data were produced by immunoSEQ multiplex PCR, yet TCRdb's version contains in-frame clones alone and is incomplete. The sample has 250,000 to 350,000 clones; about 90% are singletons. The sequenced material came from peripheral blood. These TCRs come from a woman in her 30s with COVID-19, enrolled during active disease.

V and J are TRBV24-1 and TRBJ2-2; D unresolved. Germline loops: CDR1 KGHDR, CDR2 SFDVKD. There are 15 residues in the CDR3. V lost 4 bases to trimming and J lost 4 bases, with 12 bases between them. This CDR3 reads CATSDPLWATGELFF. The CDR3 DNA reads TGTGCCACCAGTGACCCCTTATGGGCCACCGGGGAGCTGTTTTTT.

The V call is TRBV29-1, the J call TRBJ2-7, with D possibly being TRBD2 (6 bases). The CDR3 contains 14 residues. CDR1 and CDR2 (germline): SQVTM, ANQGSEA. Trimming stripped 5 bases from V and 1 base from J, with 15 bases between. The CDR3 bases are TGCAGCGTTCTAACCGGGACTGGGTCCTACGAGCAGTACTTC. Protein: CSVLTGTGSYEQYF.

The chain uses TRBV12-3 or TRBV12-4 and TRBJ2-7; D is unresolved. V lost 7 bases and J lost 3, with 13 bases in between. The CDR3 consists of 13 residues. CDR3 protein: CASNPDWNYEQYF. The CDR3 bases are TGTGCCAGCAACCCCGACTGGAACTACGAGCAGTACTTC.

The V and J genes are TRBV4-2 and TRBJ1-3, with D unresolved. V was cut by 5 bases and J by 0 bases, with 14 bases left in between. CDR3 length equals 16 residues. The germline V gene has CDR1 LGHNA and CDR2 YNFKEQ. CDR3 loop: CASSANSLLSGNTIYF. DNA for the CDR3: TGTGCCAGCAGCGCCAACAGTCTTCTCTCTGGAAACACCATATATTTT.

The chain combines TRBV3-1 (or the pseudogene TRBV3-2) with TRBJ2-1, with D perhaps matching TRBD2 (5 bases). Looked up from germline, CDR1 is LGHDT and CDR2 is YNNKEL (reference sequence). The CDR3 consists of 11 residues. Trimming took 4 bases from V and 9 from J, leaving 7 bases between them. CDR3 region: CASSRLAEQFF. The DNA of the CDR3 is TGTGCCAGCAGCCGCCTAGCTGAGCAGTTCTTC.

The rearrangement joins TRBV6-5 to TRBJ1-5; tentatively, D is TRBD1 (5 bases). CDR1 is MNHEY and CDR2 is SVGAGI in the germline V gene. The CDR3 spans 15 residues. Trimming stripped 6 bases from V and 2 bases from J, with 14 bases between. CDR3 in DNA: TGTGCCAGCAGCTCCCAGGGTGGAGGCAATCAGCCCCAGCATTTT. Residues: CASSSQGGGNQPQHF.

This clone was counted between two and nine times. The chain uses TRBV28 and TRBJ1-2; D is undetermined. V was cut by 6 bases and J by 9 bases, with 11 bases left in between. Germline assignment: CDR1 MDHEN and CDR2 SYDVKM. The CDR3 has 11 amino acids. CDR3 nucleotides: TGTGCCAGCAGCTCGGGATTTAGCTACACCTTC. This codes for CASSSGFSYTF.

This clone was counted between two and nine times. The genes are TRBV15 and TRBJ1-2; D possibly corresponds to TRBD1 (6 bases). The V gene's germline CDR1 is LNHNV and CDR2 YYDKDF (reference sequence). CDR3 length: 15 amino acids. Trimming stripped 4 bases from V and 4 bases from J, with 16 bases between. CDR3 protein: CATSTGRGATYGYTF. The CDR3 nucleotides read TGTGCCACCAGCACCGGGCGGGGGGCCACCTATGGCTACACCTTC.

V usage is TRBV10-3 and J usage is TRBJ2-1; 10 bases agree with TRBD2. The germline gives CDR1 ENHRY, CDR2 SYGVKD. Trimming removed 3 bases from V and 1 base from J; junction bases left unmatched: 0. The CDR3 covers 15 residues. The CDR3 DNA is TGTGCCATCAGTGAAGCGGGAGGGTCCTACAATGAGCAGTTCTTC. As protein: CAISEAGGSYNEQFF.

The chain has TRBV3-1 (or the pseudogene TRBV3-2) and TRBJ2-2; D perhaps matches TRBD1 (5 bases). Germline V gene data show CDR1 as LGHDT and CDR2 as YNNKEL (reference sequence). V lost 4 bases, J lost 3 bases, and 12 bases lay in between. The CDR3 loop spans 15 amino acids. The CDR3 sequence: CASSLRRGYTGELFF. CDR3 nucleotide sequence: TGTGCCAGCAGCCTCCGAAGGGGCTACACCGGGGAGCTGTTTTTT.

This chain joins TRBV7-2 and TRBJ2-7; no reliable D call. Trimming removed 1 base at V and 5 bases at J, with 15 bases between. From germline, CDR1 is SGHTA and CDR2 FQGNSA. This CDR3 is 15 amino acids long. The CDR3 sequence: CASSLVESRFHEQYF. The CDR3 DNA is TGTGCCAGCAGCTTAGTGGAGAGTCGGTTCCACGAGCAGTACTTC.

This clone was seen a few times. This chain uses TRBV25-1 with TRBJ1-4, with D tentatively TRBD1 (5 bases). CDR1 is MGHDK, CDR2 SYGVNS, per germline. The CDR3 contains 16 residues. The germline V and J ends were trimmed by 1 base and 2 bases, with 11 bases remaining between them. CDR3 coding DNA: TGTGCCAGCAGTGAATTGACAGTTCACACTAATGAAAAACTGTTTTTT. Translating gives CASSELTVHTNEKLFF.

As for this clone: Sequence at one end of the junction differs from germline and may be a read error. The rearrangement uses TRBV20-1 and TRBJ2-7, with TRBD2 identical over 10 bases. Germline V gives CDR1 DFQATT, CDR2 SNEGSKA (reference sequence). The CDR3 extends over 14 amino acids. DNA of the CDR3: TGCAGTGCTAGTTCTAGCGGGGGTTCCTACCAGCAGTACTTC. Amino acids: CSASSSGGSYQQYF.

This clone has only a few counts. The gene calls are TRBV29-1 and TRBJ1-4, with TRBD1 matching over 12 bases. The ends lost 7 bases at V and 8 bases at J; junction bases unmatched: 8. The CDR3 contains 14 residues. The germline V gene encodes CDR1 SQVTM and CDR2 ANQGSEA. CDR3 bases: TGCAGCGCCCGAGGGGGACAGGGGGCCGAAAAACTGTTTTTT. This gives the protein CSARGGQGAEKLFF.

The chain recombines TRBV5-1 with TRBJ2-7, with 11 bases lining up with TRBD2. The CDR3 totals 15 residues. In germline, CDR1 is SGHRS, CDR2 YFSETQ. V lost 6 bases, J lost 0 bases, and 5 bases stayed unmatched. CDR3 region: CASMLAGGYSYEQYF. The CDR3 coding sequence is TGCGCCAGCATGCTAGCGGGAGGCTACTCCTACGAGCAGTACTTC.

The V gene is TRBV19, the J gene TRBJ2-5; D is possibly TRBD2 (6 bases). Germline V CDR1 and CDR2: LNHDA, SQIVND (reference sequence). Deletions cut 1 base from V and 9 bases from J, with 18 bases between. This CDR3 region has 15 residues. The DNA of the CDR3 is TGTGCCAGTAGTATAGGTGGTAGCGGCGATTGGGCCCAGTACTTC. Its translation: CASSIGGSGDWAQYF.

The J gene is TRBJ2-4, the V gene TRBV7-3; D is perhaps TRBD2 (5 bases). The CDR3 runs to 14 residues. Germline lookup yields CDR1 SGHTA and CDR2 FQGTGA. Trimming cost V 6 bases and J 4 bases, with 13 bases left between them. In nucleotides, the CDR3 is TGTGCCAGCAGTTCCGGTGGGGAGAAAAACATTCAGTACTTC. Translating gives CASSSGGEKNIQYF. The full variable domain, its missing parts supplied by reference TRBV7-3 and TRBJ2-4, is GAGVSQTPSNKVTEKGKYVELRCDPISGHTALYWYRQSLGQGPEFLIYFQGTGAADDSGLPNDRFFAVRPEGSVSTLKIQRTERGDSAVYLCASSSGGEKNIQYFGAGTRLSVL.

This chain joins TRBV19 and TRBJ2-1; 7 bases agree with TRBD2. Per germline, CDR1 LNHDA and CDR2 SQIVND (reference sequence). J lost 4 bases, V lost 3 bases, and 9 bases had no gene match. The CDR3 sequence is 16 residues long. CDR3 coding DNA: TGTGCCAGTAGTATCGACCGGACTAGTCTTTACAATGAGCAGTTCTTC. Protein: CASSIDRTSLYNEQFF.

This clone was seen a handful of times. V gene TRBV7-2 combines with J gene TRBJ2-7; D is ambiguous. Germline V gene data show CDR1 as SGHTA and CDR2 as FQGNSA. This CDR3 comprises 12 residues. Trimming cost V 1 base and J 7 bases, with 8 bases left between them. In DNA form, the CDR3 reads TGTGCCAGCAGCTTAGAGTGGGCGGAGCAGTACTTC. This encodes CASSLEWAEQYF.

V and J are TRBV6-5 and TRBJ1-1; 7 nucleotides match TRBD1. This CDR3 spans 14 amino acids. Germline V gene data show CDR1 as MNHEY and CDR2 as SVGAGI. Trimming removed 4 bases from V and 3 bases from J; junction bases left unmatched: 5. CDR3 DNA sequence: TGTGCCAGCAGTTCCGCAGGGGGGTACACTGAAGCTTTCTTT. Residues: CASSSAGGYTEAFF.

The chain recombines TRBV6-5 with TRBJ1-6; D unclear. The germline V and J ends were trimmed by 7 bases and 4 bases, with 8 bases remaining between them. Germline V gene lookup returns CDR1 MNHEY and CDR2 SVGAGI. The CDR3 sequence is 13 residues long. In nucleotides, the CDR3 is TGTGCCAGCAAGGCGGTATATAATTCACCCCTCCACTTT. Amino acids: CASKAVYNSPLHF.